The clone carrying this T cell receptor beta chain occurred many times. Its antigen remains unknown. Germline V CDR1 and CDR2: DFQATT, SNEGSKA (reference sequence). Trimming stripped 6 bases from V and 0 bases from J, with 12 bases between. The CDR3 is 14 residues long. TCRdb reanalysed the multiplex PCR reads using MiXCR and keeps one entry per CDR3 protein. The sample records 130,000 or so distinct CDR3 sequences, roughly 33% being singletons. The data were taken from a study of breast tumors, draining lymph nodes, adjacent tissues. Breast cancer patients provided tissue from their axillary draining lymph nodes. Broader study findings: Most tumor T cells seemingly derive from lymph node, then expand in tumor. Luminal-like breast cancer showed significantly greater tumor-nontumor repertoire similarity than basal-like breast cancer did. Data only fit, rather than demonstrated, lymph node origin of most tumor T cells.

This receptor was taken from a female donor with breast cancer. Some clones in this sample may be carry-over from other donors' samples. Sequenced sample: axillary lymph node tissue. The J gene is TRBJ1-5, the V gene TRBV20-1, with a tentative D call TRBD1 (6 bases). CDR3 region: CSARDKLSNQPQHF. CDR3 coding DNA: TGCAGTGCCAGGGACAAGCTTAGCAATCAGCCCCAGCATTTT.